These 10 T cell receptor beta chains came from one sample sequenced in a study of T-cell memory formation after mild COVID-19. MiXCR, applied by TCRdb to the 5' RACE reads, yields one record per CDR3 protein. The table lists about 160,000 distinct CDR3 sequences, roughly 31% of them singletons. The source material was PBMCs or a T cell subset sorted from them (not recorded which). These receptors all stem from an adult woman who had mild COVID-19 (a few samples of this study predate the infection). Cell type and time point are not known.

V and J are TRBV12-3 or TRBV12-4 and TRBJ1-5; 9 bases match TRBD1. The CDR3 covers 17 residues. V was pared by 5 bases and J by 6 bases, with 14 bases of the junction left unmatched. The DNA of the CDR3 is TGTGCCAGCAGTCCCGCCGGGACAGGGATTCTGGGTCAGCCCCAGCATTTT. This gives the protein CASSPAGTGILGQPQHF.

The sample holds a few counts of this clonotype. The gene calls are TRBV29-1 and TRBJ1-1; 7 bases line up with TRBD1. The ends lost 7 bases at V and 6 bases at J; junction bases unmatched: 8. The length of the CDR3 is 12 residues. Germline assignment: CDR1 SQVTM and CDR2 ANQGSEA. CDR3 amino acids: CSAVRGEAEAFF. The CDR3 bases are TGCAGCGCGGTCAGGGGGGAGGCTGAAGCTTTCTTT.

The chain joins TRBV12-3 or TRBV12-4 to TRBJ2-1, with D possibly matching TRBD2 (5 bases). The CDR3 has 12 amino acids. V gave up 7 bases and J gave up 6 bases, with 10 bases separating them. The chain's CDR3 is CASNLRGNEQFF. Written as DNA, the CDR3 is TGTGCCAGCAATCTCCGGGGCAATGAGCAGTTCTTC.

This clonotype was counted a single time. The CDR3 nucleotides read TGTGCCAGCAGCCCCCAGGAACAGGGGCGTTACGAGCAGTACTTC. This translates into CASSPQEQGRYEQYF. This chain links TRBV3-1 with TRBJ2-7, with TRBD1 matching over 7 bases. Germline V gene data show CDR1 as LGHDT and CDR2 as YNNKEL (reference sequence). The CDR3 covers 15 residues. Trimming cost V 4 bases and J 4 bases; bases outside gene matches: 10.

This CDR3 reads CASSLIIAGNYEQYF. The CDR3 DNA follows: TGTGCCAGCAGCTTAATAATAGCGGGGAACTACGAGCAGTACTTC. The chain is built from TRBV13 and TRBJ2-7; 8 nucleotides match TRBD2. V lost 2 bases, J lost 3 bases, and 6 bases stayed unmatched. The CDR3 runs to 15 residues. The germline CDR1 and CDR2 sequences are PRHDT and FYEKMQ (reference sequence).

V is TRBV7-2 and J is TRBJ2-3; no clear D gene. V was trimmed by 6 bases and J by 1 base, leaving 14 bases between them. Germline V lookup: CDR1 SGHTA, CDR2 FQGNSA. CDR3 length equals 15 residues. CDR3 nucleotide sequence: TGTGCCAGCAGTTTCGACAAACTCCGCACAGATACGCAGTATTTT. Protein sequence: CASSFDKLRTDTQYF.

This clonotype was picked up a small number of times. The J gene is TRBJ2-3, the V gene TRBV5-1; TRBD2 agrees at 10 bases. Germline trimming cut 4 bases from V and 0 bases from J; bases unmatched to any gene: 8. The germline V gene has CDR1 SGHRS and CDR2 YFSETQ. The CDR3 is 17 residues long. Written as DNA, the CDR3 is TGCGCCAGCAGCGCGTCTAGCGGGGGTCTGAGCACAGATACGCAGTATTTT. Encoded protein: CASSASSGGLSTDTQYF.

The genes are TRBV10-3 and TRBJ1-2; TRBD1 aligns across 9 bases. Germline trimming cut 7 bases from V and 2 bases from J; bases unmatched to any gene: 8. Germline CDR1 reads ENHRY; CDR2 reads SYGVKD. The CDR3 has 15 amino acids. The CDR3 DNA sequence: TGTGCCATCAATCCGGGACAGGGCTCAAACTATGGCTACACCTTC. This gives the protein CAINPGQGSNYGYTF.

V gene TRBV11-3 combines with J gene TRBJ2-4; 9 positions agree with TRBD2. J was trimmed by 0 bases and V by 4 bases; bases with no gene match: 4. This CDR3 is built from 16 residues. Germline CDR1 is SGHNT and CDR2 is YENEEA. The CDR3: CASSWELAGAKNIQYF. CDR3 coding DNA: TGTGCCAGCAGCTGGGAACTAGCGGGAGCCAAAAACATTCAGTACTTC.

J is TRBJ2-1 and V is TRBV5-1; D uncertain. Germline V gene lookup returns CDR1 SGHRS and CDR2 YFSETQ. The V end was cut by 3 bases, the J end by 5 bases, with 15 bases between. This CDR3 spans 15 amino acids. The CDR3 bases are TGCGCCAGCAGCTACTTATCGGTTGATAACAATGAGCAGTTCTTC. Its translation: CASSYLSVDNNEQFF.